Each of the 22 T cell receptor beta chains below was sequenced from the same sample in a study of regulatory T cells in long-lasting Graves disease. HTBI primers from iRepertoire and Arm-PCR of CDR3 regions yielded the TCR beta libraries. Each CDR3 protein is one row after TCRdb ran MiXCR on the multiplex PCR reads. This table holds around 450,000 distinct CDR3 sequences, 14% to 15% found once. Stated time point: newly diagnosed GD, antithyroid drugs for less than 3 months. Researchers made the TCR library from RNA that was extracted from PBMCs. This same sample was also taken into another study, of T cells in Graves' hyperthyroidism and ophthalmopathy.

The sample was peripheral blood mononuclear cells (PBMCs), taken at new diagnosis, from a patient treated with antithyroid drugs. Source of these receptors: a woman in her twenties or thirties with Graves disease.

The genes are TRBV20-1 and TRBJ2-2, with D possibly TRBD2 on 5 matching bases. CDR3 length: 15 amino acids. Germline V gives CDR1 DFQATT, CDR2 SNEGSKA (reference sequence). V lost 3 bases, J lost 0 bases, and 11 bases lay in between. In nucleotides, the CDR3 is TGCAGTGCTAGGGGCGGGCCTTCGAACACCGGGGAGCTGTTTTTT. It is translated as CSARGGPSNTGELFF.

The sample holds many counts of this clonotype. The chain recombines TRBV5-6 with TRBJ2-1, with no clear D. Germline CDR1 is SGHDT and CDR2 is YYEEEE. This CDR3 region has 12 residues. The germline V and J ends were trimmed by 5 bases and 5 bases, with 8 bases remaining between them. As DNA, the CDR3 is TGTGCCAGCAGTCGGTCCCACAATGAGCAGTTCTTC. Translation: CASSRSHNEQFF. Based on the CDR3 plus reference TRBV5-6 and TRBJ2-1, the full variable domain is DAGVTQSPTHLIKTRGQQVTLRCSPKSGHDTVSWYQQALGQGPQFIFQYYEEEERQRGNFPDRFSGHQFPNYSSELNVNALLLGDSALYLCASSRSHNEQFFGPGTRLTVL.

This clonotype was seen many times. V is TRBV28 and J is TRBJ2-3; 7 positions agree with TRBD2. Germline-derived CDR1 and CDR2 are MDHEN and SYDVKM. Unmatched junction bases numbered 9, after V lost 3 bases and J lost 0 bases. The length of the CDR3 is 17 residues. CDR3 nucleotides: TGTGCCAGCAGTTTCATCCCCTCAGCGGGAAGCACAGATACGCAGTATTTT. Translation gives CASSFIPSAGSTDTQYF.

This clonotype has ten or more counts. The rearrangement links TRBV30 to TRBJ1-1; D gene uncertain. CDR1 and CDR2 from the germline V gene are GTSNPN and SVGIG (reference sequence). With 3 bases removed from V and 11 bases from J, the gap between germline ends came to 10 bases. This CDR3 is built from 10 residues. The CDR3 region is CAWSPLRAFF. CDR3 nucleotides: TGTGCCTGGAGCCCCTTGAGGGCTTTCTTT. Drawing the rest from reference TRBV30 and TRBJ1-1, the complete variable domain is SQTIHQWPATLVQPVGSPLSLECTVEGTSNPNLYWYRQAAGRGLQLLFYSVGIGQISSEVPQNLSASRPQDRQFILSSKKLLLSDSGFYLCAWSPLRAFFGQGTRLTVV.

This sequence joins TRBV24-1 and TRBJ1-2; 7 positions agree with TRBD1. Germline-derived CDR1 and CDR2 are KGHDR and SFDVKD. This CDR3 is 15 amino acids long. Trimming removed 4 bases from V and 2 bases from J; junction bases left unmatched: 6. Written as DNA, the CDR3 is TGTGCCACCAGTGACCCCCGGGACAGAAACTATGGCTACACCTTC. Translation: CATSDPRDRNYGYTF.

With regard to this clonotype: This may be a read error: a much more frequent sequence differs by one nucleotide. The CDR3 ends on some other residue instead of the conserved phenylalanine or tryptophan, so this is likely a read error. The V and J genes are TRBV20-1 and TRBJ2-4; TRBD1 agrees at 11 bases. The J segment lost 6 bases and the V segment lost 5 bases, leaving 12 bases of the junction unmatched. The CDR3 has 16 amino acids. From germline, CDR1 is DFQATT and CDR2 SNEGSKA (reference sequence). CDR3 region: CSAFPVPGQGVNIQYS. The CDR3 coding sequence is TGCAGTGCTTTTCCCGTACCGGGACAGGGGGTAAACATTCAGTACTCC.

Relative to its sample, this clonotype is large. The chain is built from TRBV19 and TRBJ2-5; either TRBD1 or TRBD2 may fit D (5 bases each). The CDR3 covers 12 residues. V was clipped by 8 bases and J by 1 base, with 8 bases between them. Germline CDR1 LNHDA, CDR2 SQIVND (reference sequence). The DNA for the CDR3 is TGTGCCAGTGGGGACGGCCAAGAGACCCAGTACTTC. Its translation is CASGDGQETQYF.

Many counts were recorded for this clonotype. CDR3 region: CAWRIIETQYF. The CDR3 nucleotides read TGTGCCTGGAGAATTATCGAGACCCAGTACTTC. The rearrangement links TRBV30 to TRBJ2-5; no clear D. Looked up from germline, CDR1 is GTSNPN and CDR2 is SVGIG (reference sequence). Trimming pared 3 bases from V and 5 bases from J, leaving 7 bases between. CDR3 length: 11 amino acids.

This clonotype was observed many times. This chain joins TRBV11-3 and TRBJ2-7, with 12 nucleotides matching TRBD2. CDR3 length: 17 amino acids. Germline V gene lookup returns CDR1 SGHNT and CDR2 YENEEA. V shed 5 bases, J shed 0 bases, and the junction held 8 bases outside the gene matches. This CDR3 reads CASSQGLAGLVSYEQYF. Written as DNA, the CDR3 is TGTGCCAGCAGCCAGGGACTAGCGGGCTTGGTCTCCTACGAGCAGTACTTC.

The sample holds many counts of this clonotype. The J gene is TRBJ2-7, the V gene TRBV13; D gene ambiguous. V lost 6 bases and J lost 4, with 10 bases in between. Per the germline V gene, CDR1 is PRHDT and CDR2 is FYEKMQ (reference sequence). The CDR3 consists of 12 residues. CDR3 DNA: TGTGCCAGCAGTATGGGTCGGTACGAGCAGTACTTC. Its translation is CASSMGRYEQYF.

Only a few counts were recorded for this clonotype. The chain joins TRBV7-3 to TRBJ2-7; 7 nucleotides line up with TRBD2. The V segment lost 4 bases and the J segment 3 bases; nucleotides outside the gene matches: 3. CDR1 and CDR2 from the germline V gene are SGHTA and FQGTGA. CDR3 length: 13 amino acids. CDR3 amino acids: CASSSQRGYEQYF. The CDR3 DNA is TGTGCCAGCAGCTCCCAGCGGGGCTACGAGCAGTACTTC.

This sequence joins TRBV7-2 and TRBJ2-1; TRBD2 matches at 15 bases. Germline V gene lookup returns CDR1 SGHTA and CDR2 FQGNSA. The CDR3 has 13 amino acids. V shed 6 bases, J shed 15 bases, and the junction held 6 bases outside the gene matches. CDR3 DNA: TGTGCCAGCAGATCCGGGACTAGCGGGGGGAGGTTCTTC. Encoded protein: CASRSGTSGGRFF.

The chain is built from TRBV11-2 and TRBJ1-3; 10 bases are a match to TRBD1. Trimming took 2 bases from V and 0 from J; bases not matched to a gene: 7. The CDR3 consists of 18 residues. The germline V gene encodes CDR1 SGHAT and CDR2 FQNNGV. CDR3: CASSLLGQGPSSGNTIYF. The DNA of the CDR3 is TGTGCCAGCAGCTTATTGGGACAGGGGCCCAGCTCTGGAAACACCATATATTTT.

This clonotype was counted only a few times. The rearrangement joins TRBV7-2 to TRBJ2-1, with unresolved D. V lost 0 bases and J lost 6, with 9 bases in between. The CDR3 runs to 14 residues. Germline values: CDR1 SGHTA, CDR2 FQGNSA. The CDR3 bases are TGTGCCAGCAGCTTAGCGCGATATTTCAATGAGCAGTTCTTC. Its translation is CASSLARYFNEQFF. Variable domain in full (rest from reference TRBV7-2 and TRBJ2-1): GAGVSQSPSNKVTEKGKDVELRCDPISGHTALYWYRQSLGQGLEFLIYFQGNSAPDKSGLPSDRFSAERTGGSVSTLTIQRTQQEDSAVYLCASSLARYFNEQFFGPGTRLTVL.

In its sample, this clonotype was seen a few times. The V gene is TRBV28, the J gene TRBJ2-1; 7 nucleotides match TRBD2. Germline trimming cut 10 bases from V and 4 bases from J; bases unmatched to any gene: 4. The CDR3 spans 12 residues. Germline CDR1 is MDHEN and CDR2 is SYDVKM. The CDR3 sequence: CATSGPYNEQFF. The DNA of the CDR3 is TGTGCCACTAGCGGACCGTACAATGAGCAGTTCTTC.

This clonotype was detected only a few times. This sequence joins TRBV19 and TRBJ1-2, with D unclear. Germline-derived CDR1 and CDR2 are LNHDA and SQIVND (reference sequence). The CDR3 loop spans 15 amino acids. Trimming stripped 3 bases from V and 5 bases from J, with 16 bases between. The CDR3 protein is CASSIAAGARYGYTF. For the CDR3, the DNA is TGTGCCAGTAGTATTGCGGCAGGAGCTCGATATGGCTACACCTTC.

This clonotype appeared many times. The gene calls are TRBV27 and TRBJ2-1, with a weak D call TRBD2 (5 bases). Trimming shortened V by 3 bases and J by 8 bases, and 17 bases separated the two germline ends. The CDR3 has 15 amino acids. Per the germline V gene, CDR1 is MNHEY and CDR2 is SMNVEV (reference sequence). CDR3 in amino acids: CASSLGGSPRDEQFF. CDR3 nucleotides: TGTGCCAGCAGTTTGGGCGGGTCCCCTCGCGATGAGCAGTTCTTC.

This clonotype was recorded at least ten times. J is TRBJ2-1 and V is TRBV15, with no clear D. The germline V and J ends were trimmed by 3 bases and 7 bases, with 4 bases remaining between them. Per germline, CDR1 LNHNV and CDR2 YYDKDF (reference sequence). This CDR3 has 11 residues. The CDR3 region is CATSRGNEQFF. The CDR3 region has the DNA TGTGCCACCAGCAGGGGAAATGAGCAGTTCTTC. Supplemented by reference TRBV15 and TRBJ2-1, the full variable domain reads DAMVIQNPRYQVTQFGKPVTLSCSQTLNHNVMYWYQQKSSQAPKLLFHYYDKDFNNEADTPDNFQSRRPNTSFCFLDIRSPGLGDTAMYLCATSRGNEQFFGPGTRLTVL.

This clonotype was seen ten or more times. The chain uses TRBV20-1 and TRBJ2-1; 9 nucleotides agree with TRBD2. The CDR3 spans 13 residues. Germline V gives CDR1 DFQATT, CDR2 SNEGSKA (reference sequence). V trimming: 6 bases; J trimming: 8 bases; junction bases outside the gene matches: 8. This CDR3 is CSAHLSGRDEQFF. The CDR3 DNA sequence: TGCAGTGCCCACCTTAGCGGGAGAGATGAGCAGTTCTTC.

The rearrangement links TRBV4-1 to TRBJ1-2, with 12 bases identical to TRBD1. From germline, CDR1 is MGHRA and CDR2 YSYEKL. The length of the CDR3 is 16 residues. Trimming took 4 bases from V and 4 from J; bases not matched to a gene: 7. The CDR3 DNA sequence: TGCGCCAGCAGCCCCCGGGACAGGGGGCTGGGCTATGGCTACACCTTC. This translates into CASSPRDRGLGYGYTF.

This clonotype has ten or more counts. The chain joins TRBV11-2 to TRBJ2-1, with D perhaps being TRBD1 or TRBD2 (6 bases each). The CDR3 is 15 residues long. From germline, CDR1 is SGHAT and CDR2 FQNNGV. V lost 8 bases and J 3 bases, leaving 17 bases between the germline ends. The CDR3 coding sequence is TGTGCCAGCCGGTCCCCGGGGGCTAGCTACAATGAGCAGTTCTTC. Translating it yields CASRSPGASYNEQFF.

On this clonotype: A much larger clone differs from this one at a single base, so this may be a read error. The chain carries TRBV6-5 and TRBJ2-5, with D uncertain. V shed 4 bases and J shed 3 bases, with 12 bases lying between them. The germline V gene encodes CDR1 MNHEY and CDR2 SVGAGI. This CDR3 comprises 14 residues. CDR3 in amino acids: CASSSIGNEETQYF. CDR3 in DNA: TGTGCCAGCAGTTCCATAGGCAATGAAGAGACCCAGTACTTC.